The present entry profiles one T cell receptor beta chain with its context. Assay used: immunoSEQ multiplex PCR; TCRdb lists only in-frame clones, some missing. The data contain 55,000 to 75,000 clones, approximately 79% of them singletons. The data stem from a study of neoadjuvant anti-PD-1 for oral cavity cancer. The length of the CDR3 is 13 residues. Trimming stripped 1 base from V and 5 bases from J, with 8 bases between. Germline values: CDR1 MNHNS, CDR2 SASEGT. The sample was PBMCs, taken before nivolumab (anti-PD-1) treatment. The chain combines TRBV6-1 with TRBJ2-5; D ambiguous. The receptor was derived from a person between 40 and 85 years old with oral cavity squamous cell carcinoma. CDR3 sequence: CASSEGRSETQYF. The CDR3, as DNA: TGTGCCAGCAGTGAAGGCAGGTCGGAGACCCAGTACTTC.